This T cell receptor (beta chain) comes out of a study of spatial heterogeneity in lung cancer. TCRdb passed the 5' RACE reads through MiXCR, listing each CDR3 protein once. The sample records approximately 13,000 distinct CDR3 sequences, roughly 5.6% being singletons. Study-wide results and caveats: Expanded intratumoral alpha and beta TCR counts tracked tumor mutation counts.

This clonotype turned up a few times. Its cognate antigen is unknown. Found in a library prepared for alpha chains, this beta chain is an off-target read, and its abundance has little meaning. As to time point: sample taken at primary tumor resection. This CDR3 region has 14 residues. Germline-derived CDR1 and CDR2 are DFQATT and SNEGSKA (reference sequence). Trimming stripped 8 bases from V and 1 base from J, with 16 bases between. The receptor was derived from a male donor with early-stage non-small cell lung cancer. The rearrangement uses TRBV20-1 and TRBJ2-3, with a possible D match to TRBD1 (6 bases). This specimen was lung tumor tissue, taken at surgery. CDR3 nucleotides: TGCAGTACTTACAGGGTCCTGCGCACAGATACGCAGTATTTT. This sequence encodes CSTYRVLRTDTQYF.